Presented here are 26 T cell receptor beta chains from one specimen sequenced in a study of Ad26.COV2.S vaccination and SARS-CoV-2 variants. Treatment reported: 15 to 20 received Ad26.COV2.S at low or high dose, single or two shots; roughly five received placebo; per-sample allocation not given. All samples were drawn on day 63, counting from the first vaccine or placebo injection. Method: immunoSEQ multiplex PCR; TCRdb's copy keeps in-frame clones and lacks some. The table includes roughly 400,000 clones, less than 95% detected once. The material was peripheral blood, obtained in a trial of Ad26.COV2.S vaccine versus placebo. These receptors all come from a person aged 18 to 59 who received the Ad26.COV2.S COVID-19 vaccine or a placebo.

The V and J genes are TRBV7-8 and TRBJ2-1, with 7 bases aligning to TRBD2. Trimming at V came to 5 bases and at J to 4 bases, leaving 11 bases not matched to a gene. The CDR3 loop spans 16 amino acids. The germline gives CDR1 SGHVS, CDR2 FQNEAQ. CDR3: CASSARLAALYNEQFF. The DNA of the CDR3 is TGTGCCAGCAGCGCGCGGCTAGCGGCACTTTACAATGAGCAGTTCTTC.

This clone has just one count. The chain carries TRBV28 and TRBJ1-6, with D perhaps matching TRBD1 (6 bases). This CDR3 has 11 amino acids. Germline CDR1 reads MDHEN; CDR2 reads SYDVKM. The V and J ends lost 5 bases and 12 bases respectively, with 8 bases between them. Written as DNA, the CDR3 is TGTGCCAGCAGTGTCAGGGGACCCCTCCACTTT. Translation gives CASSVRGPLHF.

The chain combines TRBV7-2 with TRBJ2-5, with D uncertain. The CDR3 length is 11 residues. V lost 4 bases and J lost 5, with 5 bases in between. Germline assignment: CDR1 SGHTA and CDR2 FQGNSA. The CDR3 region is CASSSVETQYF. DNA of the CDR3: TGTGCCAGCAGCTCGGTGGAGACCCAGTACTTC.

The CDR3 DNA sequence: TGTGCCAGCAGCCTCAGACTAGCGGGGCTTTACAATGAGCAGTTCTTC. Translation gives CASSLRLAGLYNEQFF. The chain combines TRBV7-9 with TRBJ2-1, with TRBD2 matching 11 bases. CDR1 and CDR2 (germline): SEHNR, FQNEAQ (reference sequence). V lost 5 bases, J lost 4 bases, and 7 bases stayed unmatched. This CDR3 is 16 amino acids long.

J is TRBJ2-7 and V is TRBV6-1; D might be TRBD2 (8 bases). The CDR3 has 21 amino acids. Germline CDR1 MNHNS, CDR2 SASEGT. V shed 2 bases and J shed 1 base, with 30 bases lying between them. The CDR3 sequence is CASSENNWAREGQNLSYEQYF. CDR3 nucleotides: TGTGCCAGCAGTGAAAATAATTGGGCTCGGGAGGGACAGAACTTATCCTACGAGCAGTACTTC.

This chain uses TRBV6-5 with TRBJ2-7, with TRBD1 matching over 8 bases. The CDR3 has 15 residues. CDR1 is MNHEY, CDR2 SVGAGI, per germline. Trimming cost V 2 bases and J 3 bases; bases outside gene matches: 6. The DNA for the CDR3 is TGTGCCAGCAGTTACACAGGACAGGGAGGCTACGAGCAGTACTTC. It encodes CASSYTGQGGYEQYF.

The chain combines TRBV7-2 with TRBJ2-1; maybe TRBD1 (6 bases). From germline, CDR1 is SGHTA and CDR2 FQGNSA. This CDR3 contains 13 residues. Trimming removed 5 bases from V and 10 bases from J, with 15 bases in between. CDR3 nucleotides: TGTGCCAGCAGCAATACAGGGAACTTGGAGCAGTTCTTC. This translates into CASSNTGNLEQFF.

This sequence joins TRBV29-1 and TRBJ2-6; D remains unclear. The length of the CDR3 is 13 residues. Trimming took off 3 bases at V and 4 bases at J, with 7 bases between the two ends. Germline loops: CDR1 SQVTM, CDR2 ANQGSEA. The CDR3 DNA is TGCAGCGTTGATAAGGGAGGGGCCAACGTCCTGACTTTC. Translation gives CSVDKGGANVLTF.

This chain uses TRBV19 with TRBJ2-5; TRBD2 matches at 8 bases. Germline V CDR1 and CDR2: LNHDA, SQIVND (reference sequence). CDR3 length: 15 amino acids. The V gene end was trimmed by 3 bases and the J gene end by 2 bases; junction bases not matched to a gene: 5. The CDR3 coding sequence is TGTGCCAGTAGTATGGGGCCGGGAGGGCAAGAGACCCAGTACTTC. This gives the protein CASSMGPGGQETQYF.

This chain uses TRBV20-1 with TRBJ2-3; D gene ambiguous. This CDR3 spans 11 amino acids. Germline V gene sequence: CDR1 DFQATT, CDR2 SNEGSKA (reference sequence). The V end lost 8 bases, the J end lost 2 bases, and 8 bases lay between the germline ends. Here the CDR3 DNA reads TGCAGTACGTCAAACACAGATACGCAGTATTTT. It yields the protein CSTSNTDTQYF.

The chain joins TRBV5-1 to TRBJ2-5, with 11 bases fitting TRBD1. In germline, CDR1 is SGHRS, CDR2 YFSETQ. The CDR3 spans 14 residues. J was trimmed by 4 bases and V by 4 bases; bases with no gene match: 3. The CDR3 reads CASSADRGRETQYF. DNA of the CDR3: TGCGCCAGCAGCGCGGACAGGGGGCGAGAGACCCAGTACTTC.

This clone has just one count. This chain links TRBV6-5 with TRBJ2-7; D may be TRBD1 (6 bases). Germline loops: CDR1 MNHEY, CDR2 SVGAGI. This CDR3 contains 11 residues. V dropped 7 bases and J dropped 6 bases, with 10 bases sitting between them. The CDR3, as DNA: TGTGCCAGCAAGGACAGCCGCGAGCAGTACTTC. Its protein product is CASKDSREQYF.

This clone was seen more than once but under ten times. V and J are TRBV10-3 and TRBJ2-1; no clear D. CDR1 is ENHRY, CDR2 SYGVKD, per germline. The CDR3 covers 13 residues. Deletions cut 4 bases from V and 8 bases from J, with 12 bases between. CDR3 protein: CAISGGSTDEQFF. CDR3 coding DNA: TGTGCCATCAGTGGCGGTAGTACCGATGAGCAGTTCTTC.

This clone was recorded only once. CDR3 region: CASSILLGAGELFF. The CDR3, as DNA: TGTGCCAGTAGTATCCTCTTAGGAGCTGGGGAGCTGTTTTTT. J is TRBJ2-2 and V is TRBV19; D ambiguous. V was shortened by 3 bases and J by 8 bases, with 13 bases between the two germline ends. Germline lookup yields CDR1 LNHDA and CDR2 SQIVND (reference sequence). The CDR3 runs to 14 residues.

The J gene is TRBJ1-1, the V gene TRBV7-2; D is uncertain. CDR1 is SGHTA, CDR2 FQGNSA, per germline. V was clipped by 3 bases and J by 7 bases, with 15 bases between them. The CDR3 is made up of 14 amino acids. This CDR3 is CASSFGPAFSEAFF. CDR3 DNA sequence: TGTGCCAGCAGCTTCGGGCCCGCGTTTAGTGAAGCTTTCTTT. The whole variable domain, remainder taken from reference TRBV7-2 and TRBJ1-1, is GAGVSQSPSNKVTEKGKDVELRCDPISGHTALYWYRQSLGQGLEFLIYFQGNSAPDKSGLPSDRFSAERTGGSVSTLTIQRTQQEDSAVYLCASSFGPAFSEAFFGQGTRLTVV.

V usage is TRBV24-1 and J usage is TRBJ2-1, with 8 bases aligning to TRBD2. The CDR3 runs to 14 residues. Germline V gene lookup returns CDR1 KGHDR and CDR2 SFDVKD. V was pared by 7 bases and J by 15 bases, with 16 bases of the junction left unmatched. The CDR3 DNA reads TGTGCCACCAGACCCACTAGCGGACCAATGACGCCGTTCTTC. Translation: CATRPTSGPMTPFF.

This chain uses TRBV10-3 with TRBJ2-7; D is possibly TRBD2 (5 bases). The CDR3 runs 13 residues. Trimming took 3 bases from V and 5 from J, leaving 11 bases between them. Germline V gene lookup returns CDR1 ENHRY and CDR2 SYGVKD. CDR3 in DNA: TGTGCCATCAGTGATATGGCGGAGGACGAGCAGTACTTC. It translates to CAISDMAEDEQYF.

V gene TRBV2 combines with J gene TRBJ1-2; D is uncertain. Germline CDR1 is SNHLY and CDR2 is FYNNEI. Trimming shortened V by 2 bases and J by 10 bases, and 14 bases separated the two germline ends. This CDR3 region has 13 residues. The CDR3 sequence: CASSESPRELYTF. The CDR3 DNA sequence: TGTGCCAGCAGTGAAAGTCCCAGAGAACTCTACACCTTC.

The V and J genes are TRBV6-2 or TRBV6-3 and TRBJ2-7; TRBD1 agrees at 8 bases. Per the germline V gene, CDR1 is MNHEY and CDR2 is SVGEGT. After removal of 6 bases from V and 2 bases from J, the junction contained 9 bases not matched to a gene. This CDR3 has 15 residues. CDR3 coding DNA: TGTGCCAGCAGATACAGGGGGAGCCCCACCTACGAGCAGTACTTC. Amino acid sequence: CASRYRGSPTYEQYF.

The V call is TRBV6-2 or TRBV6-3, the J call TRBJ2-2; TRBD1 matches 8 bases. After removal of 4 bases from V and 2 bases from J, the junction contained 3 bases not matched to a gene. The CDR3 has 15 residues. The germline gives CDR1 MNHEY, CDR2 SVGEGT. The CDR3 spells CASSWTGINTGELFF. The CDR3 DNA follows: TGTGCCAGCAGTTGGACAGGGATTAACACCGGGGAGCTGTTTTTT.

The gene calls are TRBV7-9 and TRBJ2-1, with D maybe TRBD1 (6 bases). This CDR3 region has 14 residues. Germline loops: CDR1 SEHNR, CDR2 FQNEAQ (reference sequence). V lost 5 bases and J lost 8, with 16 bases in between. The CDR3 region has the DNA TGTGCCAGCAGCCCGGACCGATCAGGGGATGAGCAGTTCTTC. Amino acids: CASSPDRSGDEQFF.

This clone was seen a single time. V gene TRBV7-2 combines with J gene TRBJ2-1; a weak D match, TRBD2 (6 bases). This CDR3 spans 13 amino acids. Germline CDR1 is SGHTA and CDR2 is FQGNSA. Trimming stripped 4 bases from V and 10 bases from J, with 14 bases between. The CDR3 loop is CASSSSSADEQFF. The CDR3 nucleotides are TGTGCCAGCAGCTCATCTAGCGCGGACGAGCAGTTCTTC.

This chain links TRBV18 with TRBJ2-5; D is unresolved. Germline V gene data show CDR1 as KGHSH and CDR2 as LQKENI. V dropped 3 bases and J dropped 2 bases, with 13 bases sitting between them. The CDR3 extends over 15 amino acids. In DNA form, the CDR3 reads TGTGCCAGCTCACCCCTCGGTCCTTTACAAGAGACCCAGTACTTC. Translating it yields CASSPLGPLQETQYF.

CDR3 in amino acids: CAISAYREETQYF. The CDR3 DNA follows: TGTGCCATCAGTGCATACAGGGAAGAGACCCAGTACTTC. The chain couples TRBV10-3 to TRBJ2-5, with a possible D match to TRBD1 (6 bases). The CDR3 spans 13 residues. Germline assignment: CDR1 ENHRY and CDR2 SYGVKD. Between the trimmed V and J ends, which lost 4 bases and 3 bases, there was a span of 9 bases.

The rearrangement links TRBV9 to TRBJ2-2; TRBD1 matches 9 bases. After removal of 3 bases from V and 5 bases from J, the junction contained 8 bases not matched to a gene. The CDR3 is 16 residues long. From germline, CDR1 is SGDLS and CDR2 YYNGEE. CDR3 in amino acids: CASSADRGEGTGELFF. The CDR3 DNA is TGTGCCAGCAGCGCGGACAGGGGAGAAGGGACCGGGGAGCTGTTTTTT.

This chain connects TRBV19 to TRBJ1-1; tentatively, D is TRBD1 (5 bases). Germline CDR1 reads LNHDA; CDR2 reads SQIVND (reference sequence). The CDR3 is 13 amino acids. Trimming removed 2 bases at V and 8 bases at J, with 12 bases between. CDR3: CASSIQGVTEAFF. In DNA, the CDR3 is TGTGCCAGTAGTATACAGGGAGTTACCGAAGCTTTCTTT.